This TCR beta chain was sequenced for a study of T cell repertoires in cytomegalovirus infection. TCRdb independently ran MiXCR on the reads; one entry per CDR3 protein. The sample records over 150,000 distinct CDR3 sequences, around an eighth being singletons. This clonotype has a handful of counts. The clonotype was recovered from a human donor in good health (CMV status not recorded). Some clones in this sample may be carry-over from other donors' samples. The sequenced sample was PBMCs.

CDR3 region: CASSWSRDRVSYEQYF. In nucleotides, the CDR3 is TGTGCCAGCAGCTGGTCCCGGGACAGGGTCTCCTACGAGCAGTACTTC. V is TRBV13 and J is TRBJ2-7; 9 bases align to TRBD1. The trim removed 4 bases at V and 0 bases at J, leaving 7 bases unmatched. Germline values: CDR1 PRHDT, CDR2 FYEKMQ (reference sequence). This CDR3 spans 16 amino acids.